Below, 20 T cell receptor beta chains from the same sample are listed, as sequenced in a study of cytomegalovirus exposure and HLA in healthy donors. PCR was performed using 60 Vbeta and 13 Jbeta primers. TCRdb's table, derived via immunoSEQ multiplex PCR, lists solely in-frame clones and lacks some. The sample records around 150,000 clones, 75% to 85% being singletons. Sample: PBMCs. The receptor set was obtained from a woman between 18 and 30 years old in good health and CMV-seronegative.

The chain carries TRBV27 and TRBJ2-7, with 11 positions matching TRBD2. V was pared by 5 bases and J by 6 bases, with 9 bases of the junction left unmatched. The CDR3 totals 15 residues. Germline loops: CDR1 MNHEY, CDR2 SMNVEV (reference sequence). Here the CDR3 reads CASSPRLAGTSEQYF. The CDR3 DNA reads TGTGCCAGCAGTCCGCGACTAGCGGGAACTAGCGAGCAGTACTTC.

This chain connects TRBV28 to TRBJ1-2, with D perhaps matching TRBD1 (6 bases). The V and J ends lost 5 bases and 5 bases respectively, with 21 bases between them. Germline V gives CDR1 MDHEN, CDR2 SYDVKM. This CDR3 has 16 amino acids. In nucleotides, the CDR3 is TGTGCCAGCAGTCCCTGGGGCCAGGGGCCCTCATATGGCTACACCTTC. As protein: CASSPWGQGPSYGYTF.

The chain employs TRBV10-1 and TRBJ2-3, with 7 bases lining up with TRBD1. Germline CDR1 and CDR2: WNHNN and SYGVQD (reference sequence). Trimming cost V 3 bases and J 3 bases; bases outside gene matches: 9. This CDR3 has 16 amino acids. CDR3 nucleotides: TGCGCCAGCAGTGACTTGACAGGGTGGGGGACAGATACGCAGTATTTT. Residues: CASSDLTGWGTDTQYF.

The chain has TRBV2 and TRBJ2-1; 13 positions agree with TRBD2. Germline values: CDR1 SNHLY, CDR2 FYNNEI. Trimming cost V 7 bases and J 7 bases; bases outside gene matches: 10. The CDR3 covers 16 residues. The CDR3 DNA follows: TGTGCCAGCACCCGACTAGCGGGAGGCCGCGGGAATGAGCAGTTCTTC. It is translated as CASTRLAGGRGNEQFF.

The chain couples TRBV5-1 to TRBJ1-2; maybe TRBD1 (6 bases). Germline CDR1 and CDR2: SGHRS and YFSETQ. This CDR3 contains 13 residues. Trimming pared 4 bases from V and 3 bases from J, leaving 10 bases between. The CDR3 spells CASSLGQYYGYTF. The CDR3 DNA follows: TGCGCCAGCAGCCTCGGACAGTACTATGGCTACACCTTC.

This chain connects TRBV19 to TRBJ1-4; D is uncertain. Between the trimmed V and J ends, which lost 5 bases and 3 bases, there was a span of 13 bases. The CDR3 extends over 15 amino acids. Per the germline V gene, CDR1 is LNHDA and CDR2 is SQIVND (reference sequence). CDR3 protein: CASSPRVAANEKLFF. In DNA form, the CDR3 reads TGTGCCAGTAGTCCGCGGGTCGCGGCTAATGAAAAACTGTTTTTT.

The sample holds one count of this clone. The chain joins TRBV5-3 to TRBJ1-4, with unresolved D. TRBV5-3 is an ORF, and what it does is uncertain. Trimming stripped 0 bases from V and 8 bases from J, with 20 bases between. There are 17 residues in the CDR3. CDR3 coding DNA: TGTGCCAGAAGCTTGGAATATGGGAGAGTCCAAATAGAAAAACTGTTTTTT. Protein sequence: CARSLEYGRVQIEKLFF.

The chain carries TRBV4-1 and TRBJ1-6, with D maybe TRBD1 (5 bases). V was pared by 4 bases and J by 0 bases, with 16 bases between. The germline V gene encodes CDR1 MGHRA and CDR2 YSYEKL. CDR3 length equals 18 residues. CDR3 DNA: TGCGCCAGCAGCCCCGGGCCCGGGACTAGCTCCTATAATTCACCCCTCCACTTT. Translating gives CASSPGPGTSSYNSPLHF.

V and J are TRBV5-1 and TRBJ1-4; D call uncertain. CDR3 size: 15 residues. Germline lookup yields CDR1 SGHRS and CDR2 YFSETQ. V was pared by 4 bases and J by 3 bases, with 13 bases between. CDR3 sequence reads: CASSRGREPNEKLFF. Written as DNA, the CDR3 is TGCGCCAGCAGCCGAGGGCGGGAGCCTAATGAAAAACTGTTTTTT.

This chain links TRBV2 with TRBJ2-5, with TRBD2 as a possible D gene (6 bases). Germline CDR1 and CDR2: SNHLY and FYNNEI. V was pared by 5 bases and J by 5 bases, with 15 bases between. The CDR3 sequence is 14 residues long. The CDR3 here is CASSLFGGAETQYF. The CDR3 DNA sequence: TGTGCCAGCAGTCTGTTTGGCGGGGCGGAGACCCAGTACTTC.

The chain combines TRBV28 with TRBJ2-3; TRBD1 is a possible D gene (5 bases). V was cut by 3 bases and J by 0 bases, with 10 bases left in between. This CDR3 is built from 15 residues. CDR1 is MDHEN and CDR2 is SYDVKM in the germline V gene. Here the CDR3 DNA reads TGTGCCAGCAGTTTTTGGACACCTAGCACAGATACGCAGTATTTT. Protein sequence: CASSFWTPSTDTQYF. Looking up the rest from reference TRBV28 and TRBJ2-3 gives the full variable domain: DVKVTQSSRYLVKRTGEKVFLECVQDMDHENMFWYRQDPGLGLRLIYFSYDVKMKEKGDIPEGYSVSREKKERFSLILESASTNQTSMYLCASSFWTPSTDTQYFGPGTRLTVL.

The chain carries TRBV5-1 and TRBJ2-1; D might be TRBD2 (5 bases). CDR1 is SGHRS, CDR2 YFSETQ, per germline. V dropped 0 bases and J dropped 9 bases, with 16 bases sitting between them. The CDR3 extends over 15 amino acids. CDR3 sequence: CASSLDGILHGEQFF. CDR3 bases: TGCGCCAGCAGCTTGGACGGGATACTACACGGTGAGCAGTTCTTC.

The chain uses TRBV10-3 and TRBJ1-2; D call uncertain. The CDR3 loop spans 16 amino acids. Between the trimmed V and J ends, which lost 2 bases and 0 bases, there was a span of 13 bases. Germline loops: CDR1 ENHRY, CDR2 SYGVKD. The CDR3 protein is CAISEPRGLTNYGYTF. The CDR3 DNA reads as TGTGCCATCAGTGAGCCGCGTGGTTTAACTAACTATGGCTACACCTTC.

The chain has TRBV6-6 and TRBJ1-2; 7 positions agree with TRBD1. In germline, CDR1 is MNHNY, CDR2 SVGAGI (reference sequence). V gave up 9 bases and J gave up 8 bases; unmatched junction bases: 9. The length of the CDR3 is 12 residues. CDR3 nucleotide sequence: TGTGCCAGTGGTACAGGGGTAGGCGGCTACACCTTC. This translates into CASGTGVGGYTF.

Worth noting for this clone: In the same sample, other DNA sequences code for this CDR3. This chain connects TRBV7-8 to TRBJ1-2; 8 nucleotides match TRBD1. Germline CDR1 and CDR2: SGHVS and FQNEAQ. V dropped 5 bases and J dropped 7; count of bases not matched to a gene: 6. This CDR3 region has 13 residues. The CDR3 DNA sequence: TGTGCCAGCAGCGTACGGACAGGGTTTGGCTACACCTTC. Translating it yields CASSVRTGFGYTF. The variable domain in full, completed from reference TRBV7-8 and TRBJ1-2, reads GAGVSQSPRYKVAKRGQDVALRCDPISGHVSLFWYQQALGQGPEFLTYFQNEAQLDKSGLPSDRFFAERPEGSVSTLKIQRTQQEDSAVYLCASSVRTGFGYTFGSGTRLTVV.

This clone came up a few times. The chain combines TRBV29-1 with TRBJ2-3; the D gene is possibly TRBD2 (6 bases). Trimming took 4 bases from V and 1 from J, leaving 18 bases between them. The CDR3 length is 16 residues. CDR1 SQVTM and CDR2 ANQGSEA come from the germline V gene. CDR3 in DNA: TGCAGCGTTGTCGGTTCTTTGGAGGGCGGCACAGATACGCAGTATTTT. It specifies CSVVGSLEGGTDTQYF.

In DNA, the CDR3 is TGCGCCAGCAGTGAGACAGGTTTGACAGATACGCAGTATTTT. As protein: CASSETGLTDTQYF. V is TRBV10-1 and J is TRBJ2-3, with a tentative D call TRBD1 (5 bases). This CDR3 is built from 14 residues. V lost 2 bases and J 3 bases, leaving 9 bases between the germline ends. Looked up from germline, CDR1 is WNHNN and CDR2 is SYGVQD (reference sequence).

This chain links TRBV25-1 with TRBJ1-1; D gene ambiguous. The germline V and J ends were trimmed by 3 bases and 6 bases, with 11 bases remaining between them. The CDR3 spans 13 residues. Germline V gene sequence: CDR1 MGHDK, CDR2 SYGVNS. The CDR3 loop is CASSDLSTSEAFF. CDR3 nucleotide sequence: TGTGCCAGCAGTGACCTAAGTACCTCTGAAGCTTTCTTT.

The J gene is TRBJ1-2, the V gene TRBV18, with D unclear. The CDR3 length is 15 residues. Trimming pared 0 bases from V and 2 bases from J, leaving 10 bases between. Per germline, CDR1 KGHSH and CDR2 LQKENI. In DNA form, the CDR3 reads TGTGCCAGCTCACCACCGACATTATTCAACTATGGCTACACCTTC. Its protein product is CASSPPTLFNYGYTF.

This rearrangement joins TRBV9 to TRBJ2-5, with 10 bases that match TRBD2. This CDR3 is built from 16 residues. Germline V gene data show CDR1 as SGDLS and CDR2 as YYNGEE. Trimming took 0 bases from V and 1 from J; bases not matched to a gene: 3. CDR3 region: CASSVGTSGIQETQYF. The CDR3, as DNA: TGTGCCAGCAGCGTAGGGACTAGCGGCATCCAAGAGACCCAGTACTTC.